This T cell receptor beta chain emerged from a study of blood T cells in healthy people across ages. CDR1 and CDR2 (germline): SGHTA, FQGNSA. There are 13 residues in the CDR3. V was pared by 5 bases and J by 5 bases, with 12 bases between. The second PCR ran about 6 to 12 cycles with a sample-barcoded 5' primer and J-beta primers. TCRdb passed the 5' RACE reads through MiXCR, listing each CDR3 protein once. Of hundreds of thousands of distinct CDR3 sequences detected, 20% to 25% appear once; the ten largest clones hold roughly 3.6%. Study-wide results and limits: TCR beta diversity was tightly associated with the proportion of naive T cells.

The authors extracted at least 6 micrograms of total RNA per sample. At least ten counts were recorded for this clonotype. Its target is not known. The chain carries TRBV7-2 and TRBJ2-5; D may be TRBD1 (6 bases). Material: blood. The receptor was isolated from a man aged 65-85 years in good health. This CDR3 reads CASSQQGRETQYF. The CDR3 nucleotides are TGTGCCAGCAGCCAACAGGGTCGGGAGACCCAGTACTTC.